The source of this TCR beta chain is a study of tumor-infiltrating lymphocytes in primary liver carcinoma. They got blood RNA out of unsorted whole blood and also pulled out germline DNA. Concerning this clonotype: One junction end disagrees with the germline gene, perhaps due to a read error.

A primer in the constant region served to generate TCR beta cDNA from approximately 450 ng of total RNA. Slightly modified ARM-PCR served as the procedure for the TCR beta libraries. These libraries came from three rounds of nested multiplex PCR. It was with TRBV1-TRBV30 forward primers and a C-beta reverse primer that the first two PCR rounds were run, at approximately 10 cycles each. TCRdb re-called the multiplex PCR reads with MiXCR, one entry per CDR3 protein. The data show 250,000 to 350,000 distinct CDR3 sequences, almost 60% seen once. CDR3 size: 16 residues. CDR1 is SGHKS, CDR2 YYEKEE, per germline (reference sequence).

The source of this sequence is a woman in her twenties or thirties with primary liver carcinoma and hepatitis B virus infection. The gene calls are TRBV5-5 and TRBJ1-5, with TRBD1 matching 7 bases. The sample consisted of peripheral blood. The CDR3 here is CASSLALQISGQHQHF. CDR3 nucleotides: TGTGCTAGCAGCTTGGCCTTACAAATTTCGGGACAGCACCAGCATTTT.